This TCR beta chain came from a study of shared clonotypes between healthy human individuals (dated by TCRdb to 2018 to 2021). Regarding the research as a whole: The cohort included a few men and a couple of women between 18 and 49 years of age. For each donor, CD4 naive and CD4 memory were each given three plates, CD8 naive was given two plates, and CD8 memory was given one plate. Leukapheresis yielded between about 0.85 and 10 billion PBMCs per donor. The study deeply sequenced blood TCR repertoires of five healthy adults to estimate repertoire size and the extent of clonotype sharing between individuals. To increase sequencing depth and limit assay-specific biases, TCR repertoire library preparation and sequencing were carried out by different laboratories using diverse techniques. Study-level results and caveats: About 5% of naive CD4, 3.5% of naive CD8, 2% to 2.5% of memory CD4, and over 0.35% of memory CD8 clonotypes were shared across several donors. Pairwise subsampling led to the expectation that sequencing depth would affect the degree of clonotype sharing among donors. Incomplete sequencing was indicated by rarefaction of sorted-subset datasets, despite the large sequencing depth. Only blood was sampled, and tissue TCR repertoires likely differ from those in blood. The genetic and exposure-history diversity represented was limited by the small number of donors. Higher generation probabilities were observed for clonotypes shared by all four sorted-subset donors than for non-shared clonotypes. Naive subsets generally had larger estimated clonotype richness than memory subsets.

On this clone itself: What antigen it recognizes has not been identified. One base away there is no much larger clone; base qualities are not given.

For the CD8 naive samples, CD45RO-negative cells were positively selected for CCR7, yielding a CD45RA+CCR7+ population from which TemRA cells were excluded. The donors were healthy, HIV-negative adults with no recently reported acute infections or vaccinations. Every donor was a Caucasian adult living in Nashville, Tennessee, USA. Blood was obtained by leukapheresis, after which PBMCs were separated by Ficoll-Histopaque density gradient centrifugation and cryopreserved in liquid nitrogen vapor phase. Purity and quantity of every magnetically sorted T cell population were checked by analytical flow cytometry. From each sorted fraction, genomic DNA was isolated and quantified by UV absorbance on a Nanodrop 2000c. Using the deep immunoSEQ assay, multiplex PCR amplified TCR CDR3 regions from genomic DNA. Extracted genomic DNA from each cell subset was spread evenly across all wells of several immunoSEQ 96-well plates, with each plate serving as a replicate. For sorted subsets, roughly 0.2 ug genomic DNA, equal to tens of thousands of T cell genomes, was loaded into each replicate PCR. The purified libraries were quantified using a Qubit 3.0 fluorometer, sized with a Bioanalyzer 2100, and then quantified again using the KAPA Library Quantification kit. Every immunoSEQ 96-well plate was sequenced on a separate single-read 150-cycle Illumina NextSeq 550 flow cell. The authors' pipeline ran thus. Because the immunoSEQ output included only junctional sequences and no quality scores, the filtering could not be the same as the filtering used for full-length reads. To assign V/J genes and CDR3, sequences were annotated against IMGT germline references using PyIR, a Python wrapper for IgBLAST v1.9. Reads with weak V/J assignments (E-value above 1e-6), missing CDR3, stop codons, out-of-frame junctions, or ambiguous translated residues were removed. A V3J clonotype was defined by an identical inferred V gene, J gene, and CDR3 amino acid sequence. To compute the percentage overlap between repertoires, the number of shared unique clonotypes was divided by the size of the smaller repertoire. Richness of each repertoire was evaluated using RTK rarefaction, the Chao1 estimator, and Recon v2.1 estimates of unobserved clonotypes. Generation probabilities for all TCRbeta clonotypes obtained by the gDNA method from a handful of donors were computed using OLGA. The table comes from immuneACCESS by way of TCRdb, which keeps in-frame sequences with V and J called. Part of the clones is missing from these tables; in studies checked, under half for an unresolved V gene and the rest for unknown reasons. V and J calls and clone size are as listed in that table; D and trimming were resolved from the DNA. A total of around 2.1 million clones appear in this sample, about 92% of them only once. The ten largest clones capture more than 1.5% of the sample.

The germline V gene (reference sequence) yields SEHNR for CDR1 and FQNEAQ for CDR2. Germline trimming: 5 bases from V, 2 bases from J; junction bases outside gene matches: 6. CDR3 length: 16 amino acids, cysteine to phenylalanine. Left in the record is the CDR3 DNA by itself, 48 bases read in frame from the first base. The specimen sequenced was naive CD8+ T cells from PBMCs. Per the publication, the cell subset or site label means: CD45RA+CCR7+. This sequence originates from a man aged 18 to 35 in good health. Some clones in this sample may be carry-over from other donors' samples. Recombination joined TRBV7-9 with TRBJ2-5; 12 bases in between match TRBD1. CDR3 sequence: CASSPGQGASQETQYF. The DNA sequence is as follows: TGTGCCAGCAGCCCGGGACAGGGGGCCTCACAAGAGACCCAGTACTTC.